This T cell receptor (beta chain) is from a study of early T cells in non-severe SARS-CoV-2 infection. The wider study: From unsorted whole blood, bulk RNA was sequenced, and the chains remained unpaired.

A note on this clonotype: Its antigen is currently unknown.

Individual cDNA molecules each received unique molecular identifiers attached to them. TCRdb re-called the 5' RACE reads with MiXCR, one entry per CDR3 protein. Found here are 50,000 to 75,000 distinct CDR3 sequences, over 4.5% of them singletons; the top ten hold 3% to 3.5%. Findings and caveats of the study: The VDJdb matching leaned toward anti-spike CD8 responses and overlooked private and CD4 specificities.

The germline CDR1 and CDR2 sequences are SGHTA and FQGNSA. V was pared by 5 bases and J by 0 bases, with 11 bases between. The CDR3 is 14 amino acids. Sample: whole blood, taken at baseline. The chain employs TRBV7-2 and TRBJ2-7; tentative D call: TRBD2 (6 bases). The sequence derives from an adult who was a healthcare worker with PCR-confirmed SARS-CoV-2 infection or an uninfected control (not recorded which). This CDR3 reads CASSPRAGSYEQYF. The CDR3 DNA reads TGTGCCAGCAGCCCAAGAGCGGGCTCCTACGAGCAGTACTTC.